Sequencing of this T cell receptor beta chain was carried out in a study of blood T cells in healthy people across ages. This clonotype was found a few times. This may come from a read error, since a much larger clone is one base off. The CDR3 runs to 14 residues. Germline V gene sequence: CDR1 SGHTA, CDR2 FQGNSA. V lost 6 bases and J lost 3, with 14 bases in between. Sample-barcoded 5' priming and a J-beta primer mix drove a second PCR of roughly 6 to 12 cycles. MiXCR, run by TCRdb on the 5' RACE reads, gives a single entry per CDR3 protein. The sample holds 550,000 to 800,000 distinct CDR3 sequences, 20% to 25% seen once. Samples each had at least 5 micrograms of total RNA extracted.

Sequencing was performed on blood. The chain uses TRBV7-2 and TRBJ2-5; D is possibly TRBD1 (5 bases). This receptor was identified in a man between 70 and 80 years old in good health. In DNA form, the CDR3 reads TGTGCCAGCAGGTGGACAAGGGGTAAAGAGACCCAGTACTTC. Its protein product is CASRWTRGKETQYF.